The 30 T cell receptor beta chains listed next were all sequenced from one sample in a study of cytomegalovirus exposure and HLA in healthy donors. PCR used 60 Vbeta primers and 13 Jbeta primers. The table came from immunoSEQ multiplex PCR; TCRdb's copy has only in-frame clones and leaves some out. This sample carries 250,000 to 350,000 clones, 75% to 90% of them seen once, and the ten largest clones take roughly 0.31%. Sequencing used PBMCs. The origin of the receptors is a girl aged 2 to 10 in good health and CMV-seronegative.

The rearrangement links TRBV28 to TRBJ1-1, with a possible D match to TRBD1 (5 bases). Germline V lookup: CDR1 MDHEN, CDR2 SYDVKM. V was pared by 0 bases and J by 4 bases, with 12 bases between. The CDR3 extends over 15 amino acids. CDR3 bases: TGTGCCAGCAGTTTATGGGCGGGGCGGGTCACTGAAGCTTTCTTT. This translates into CASSLWAGRVTEAFF.

The chain uses TRBV28 and TRBJ1-2; 9 nucleotides align to TRBD1. CDR1 is MDHEN, CDR2 SYDVKM, per germline. The J segment lost 8 bases and the V segment lost 2 bases, leaving 9 bases of the junction unmatched. The CDR3 covers 15 residues. Here the CDR3 reads CASSLIGTGRQGYTF. CDR3 sequence (DNA): TGTGCCAGCAGTTTAATCGGGACAGGGAGGCAAGGCTACACCTTC.

The chain has TRBV19 and TRBJ2-7; 7 bases line up with TRBD2. The junction had 9 bases not matched to a gene; V was cut back by 7 bases and J by 3 bases. The germline V gene encodes CDR1 LNHDA and CDR2 SQIVND (reference sequence). This CDR3 contains 14 residues. The CDR3 coding sequence is TGTGCCAGTAAGGCCAGCGGGGCCTACTACGAGCAGTACTTC. Translated, it gives CASKASGAYYEQYF.

This rearrangement joins TRBV7-2 to TRBJ1-2; no clear D gene. CDR3 size: 14 residues. Germline V lookup: CDR1 SGHTA, CDR2 FQGNSA. Deletions cut 5 bases from V and 4 bases from J, with 14 bases between. The CDR3 protein is CASSLGYSLYGYTF. For the CDR3, the DNA is TGTGCCAGCAGCCTAGGCTACAGTCTCTATGGCTACACCTTC.

The V call is TRBV4-1, the J call TRBJ1-1; TRBD1 matches at 10 bases. CDR1 and CDR2 (germline): MGHRA, YSYEKL. With 5 bases clipped from V and 2 bases from J, the junction kept 8 bases outside the gene matches. The CDR3 consists of 16 residues. The CDR3 DNA sequence: TGCGCCAGCAGCGAAGGGACAGGGGCGCCCAACACTGAAGCTTTCTTT. It specifies CASSEGTGAPNTEAFF.

This chain uses TRBV27 with TRBJ1-4; tentatively, D is TRBD1 (5 bases). The CDR3 extends over 14 amino acids. V dropped 3 bases and J dropped 8 bases, with 13 bases sitting between them. Germline V gene data show CDR1 as MNHEY and CDR2 as SMNVEV (reference sequence). The CDR3 here is CASSLGPEREKLFF. Here the CDR3 DNA reads TGTGCCAGCAGTTTGGGGCCAGAAAGGGAAAAACTGTTTTTT.

This clone was counted once. The chain recombines TRBV7-2 with TRBJ2-1, with 10 positions matching TRBD2. V gave up 4 bases and J gave up 7 bases; unmatched junction bases: 4. This CDR3 is 14 amino acids long. Germline CDR1 and CDR2: SGHTA and FQGNSA. The CDR3 region is CASSSSGSGNEQFF. The CDR3 nucleotides read TGTGCCAGCAGCTCTAGCGGGAGTGGTAATGAGCAGTTCTTC.

The rearrangement joins TRBV28 to TRBJ2-7; possible D gene TRBD1, 6 bases. Germline CDR1 reads MDHEN; CDR2 reads SYDVKM. Trimming stripped 5 bases from V and 2 bases from J, with 13 bases between. The CDR3 is 14 amino acids. CDR3 coding DNA: TGTGCCAGCAGTGACACAGGGTCAACCTACGAGCAGTACTTC. Its translation is CASSDTGSTYEQYF.

V gene TRBV20-1 combines with J gene TRBJ1-2; D not certain. The V gene's germline CDR1 is DFQATT and CDR2 SNEGSKA (reference sequence). Trimming stripped 7 bases from V and 2 bases from J, with 8 bases between. The CDR3 runs to 11 residues. This CDR3 reads CSVPGNYGYTF. The CDR3 DNA reads as TGCAGTGTCCCGGGGAACTATGGCTACACCTTC.

This chain uses TRBV29-1 with TRBJ2-7; no clear D gene. CDR1 is SQVTM, CDR2 ANQGSEA, per germline. The V end lost 4 bases, the J end lost 3 bases, and 7 bases lay between the germline ends. This CDR3 has 11 residues. CDR3 sequence: CSVVGSYEQYF. CDR3 bases: TGCAGCGTTGTTGGCAGCTACGAGCAGTACTTC.

The rearrangement joins TRBV4-2 to TRBJ2-7, with D unresolved. The length of the CDR3 is 14 residues. CDR1 is LGHNA, CDR2 YNFKEQ, per germline. The V end lost 0 bases, the J end lost 6 bases, and 12 bases lay between the germline ends. The DNA of the CDR3 is TGTGCCAGCAGCCAAGATAGGCAGGCCCGCGAGCAGTACTTC. Protein sequence: CASSQDRQAREQYF.

The genes are TRBV7-9 and TRBJ2-3, with D perhaps TRBD2 (5 bases). Germline V gene data show CDR1 as SEHNR and CDR2 as FQNEAQ (reference sequence). CDR3 size: 15 residues. V was trimmed by 0 bases and J by 0 bases, leaving 7 bases between them. For the CDR3, the DNA is TGTGCCAGCAGCTTAGCGGGAGCTAGCACAGATACGCAGTATTTT. It is translated as CASSLAGASTDTQYF. The full variable domain, with the rest looked up from reference TRBV7-9 and TRBJ2-3, is DTGVSQNPRHKITKRGQNVTFRCDPISEHNRLYWYRQTLGQGPEFLTYFQNEAQLEKSRLLSDRFSAERPKGSFSTLEIQRTEQGDSAMYLCASSLAGASTDTQYFGPGTRLTVL.

This CDR3 is CASGLQGRSTDTQYF. CDR3 sequence (DNA): TGTGCTAGTGGTTTACAGGGGCGGAGCACAGATACGCAGTATTTT. The chain joins TRBV12-5 to TRBJ2-3, with 7 bases identical to TRBD1. Germline V gives CDR1 LGHNT, CDR2 FRNRAP. V shed 3 bases, J shed 0 bases, and the junction held 3 bases outside the gene matches. The CDR3 extends over 15 amino acids.

This clone was seen more than once but under ten times. The chain combines TRBV19 with TRBJ1-5, with TRBD1 as a possible D gene (6 bases). The germline CDR1 and CDR2 sequences are LNHDA and SQIVND (reference sequence). The CDR3 contains 15 residues. The V gene lost 4 bases and the J gene lost 7 bases, with 17 bases spanning the gap. CDR3 bases: TGTGCCAGTAGTACTTCGGGGGGGCGCCGGCAGCCCCAGCATTTT. Translated: CASSTSGGRRQPQHF.

This chain connects TRBV19 to TRBJ2-7; 13 bases match TRBD2. V was pared by 4 bases and J by 5 bases, with 5 bases of the junction left unmatched. Germline V gene sequence: CDR1 LNHDA, CDR2 SQIVND (reference sequence). CDR3 size: 15 residues. CDR3 in DNA: TGTGCCAGTAGTAAGAGGACTAGCGGGGGAGACGAGCAGTACTTC. Its translation is CASSKRTSGGDEQYF.

There are a few counts of this clone. The chain joins TRBV4-1 to TRBJ1-2; D possibly corresponds to TRBD1 (5 bases). The CDR3 sequence is 15 residues long. Trimming removed 0 bases from V and 6 bases from J, with 14 bases in between. Germline values: CDR1 MGHRA, CDR2 YSYEKL. The CDR3 coding sequence is TGCGCCAGCAGCCAAGACCGGCAGGGCCGTCATGGCTACACCTTC. Protein product: CASSQDRQGRHGYTF.

The chain couples TRBV11-2 to TRBJ2-3, with D possibly matching TRBD2 (6 bases). V was shortened by 5 bases and J by 2 bases, with 14 bases between the two germline ends. The CDR3 spans 15 residues. Looked up from germline, CDR1 is SGHAT and CDR2 is FQNNGV. The CDR3 sequence: CASSGRLGPTDTQYF. In DNA, the CDR3 is TGTGCCAGCAGCGGCCGACTAGGGCCCACAGATACGCAGTATTTT.

This clone was counted a single time. This chain links TRBV5-1 with TRBJ2-5, with D perhaps TRBD2 (5 bases). The V and J ends lost 4 bases and 0 bases respectively, with 19 bases between them. Germline V CDR1 and CDR2: SGHRS, YFSETQ. The CDR3 is made up of 17 amino acids. CDR3 nucleotides: TGCGCCAGCAGCCCCGGGGTCCGGGTGAAGGACCAAGAGACCCAGTACTTC. Its translation: CASSPGVRVKDQETQYF.

This chain uses TRBV4-1 with TRBJ1-1; TRBD1 might be the D (6 bases). Germline V lookup: CDR1 MGHRA, CDR2 YSYEKL. V was pared by 4 bases and J by 6 bases, with 18 bases between. The CDR3 is 15 residues long. The CDR3 DNA is TGCGCCAGCAGCCTAGGGGACACCCGAGGAGCTGAAGCTTTCTTT. This codes for CASSLGDTRGAEAFF.

The chain combines TRBV9 with TRBJ2-5, with D possibly TRBD2 on 5 matching bases. Per germline, CDR1 SGDLS and CDR2 YYNGEE. The CDR3 consists of 17 residues. Trimming cost V 4 bases and J 2 bases, with 21 bases left between them. As DNA, the CDR3 is TGTGCCAGCAGCCTAACGACCGGTTTGAGAGGGCAAGAGACCCAGTACTTC. It specifies CASSLTTGLRGQETQYF. Full variable domain (rest looked up from reference TRBV9 and TRBJ2-5): DSGVTQTPKHLITATGQRVTLRCSPRSGDLSVYWYQQSLDQGLQFLIQYYNGEERAKGNILERFSAQQFPDLHSELNLSSLELGDSALYFCASSLTTGLRGQETQYFGPGTRLLVL.

In its sample, this clone was seen a few times. The V and J genes are TRBV28 and TRBJ2-2; D is perhaps TRBD2 (5 bases). CDR1 is MDHEN and CDR2 is SYDVKM in the germline V gene. V was pared by 7 bases and J by 6 bases, with 12 bases between. The length of the CDR3 is 13 residues. The CDR3 nucleotides are TGTGCCAGCACCCCGGGATGGGCCGGGGAGCTGTTTTTT. It encodes CASTPGWAGELFF.

This sequence joins TRBV7-6 and TRBJ2-7; the match to TRBD1 covers 8 bases. The CDR3 has 13 amino acids. J gave up 6 bases and V 5 bases, and 6 bases lay outside the gene matches. CDR1 and CDR2 from the germline V gene are SGHVS and FNYEAQ. The CDR3 here is CASSPGQVSEQYF. The DNA for the CDR3 is TGTGCCAGCAGCCCGGGACAGGTCTCCGAGCAGTACTTC.

In its sample, this clone was seen once. The chain recombines TRBV19 with TRBJ2-1; D remains ambiguous. CDR1 is LNHDA and CDR2 is SQIVND in the germline V gene (reference sequence). The V gene lost 8 bases and the J gene lost 8 bases, with 16 bases spanning the gap. This CDR3 contains 13 residues. CDR3 sequence (DNA): TGTGCCAGTGCCCGGAACCGTGGGCATGAGCAGTTCTTC. Protein product: CASARNRGHEQFF. Full variable domain (rest looked up from reference TRBV19 and TRBJ2-1): DGGITQSPKYLFRKEGQNVTLSCEQNLNHDAMYWYRQDPGQGLRLIYYSQIVNDFQKGDIAEGYSVSREKKESFPLTVTSAQKNPTAFYLCASARNRGHEQFFGPGTRLTVL.

This rearrangement joins TRBV27 to TRBJ2-1, with 9 bases identical to TRBD2. CDR3 size: 17 residues. The V and J ends lost 6 bases and 6 bases, in that order; junction bases with no gene match: 15. Germline V gene lookup returns CDR1 MNHEY and CDR2 SMNVEV (reference sequence). The CDR3 here is CASSQGGPGLASNEQFF. CDR3 sequence (DNA): TGTGCCAGCAGCCAAGGGGGACCGGGACTAGCTTCCAATGAGCAGTTCTTC.

The V and J genes are TRBV6-5 and TRBJ2-1; 8 nucleotides align to TRBD1. Per germline, CDR1 MNHEY and CDR2 SVGAGI. V dropped 4 bases and J dropped 0; count of bases not matched to a gene: 2. The CDR3 contains 15 residues. DNA of the CDR3: TGTGCCAGCAGTTCGACAGGGGACTCCTACAATGAGCAGTTCTTC. Translation gives CASSSTGDSYNEQFF.

The chain couples TRBV7-2 to TRBJ2-7; D possibly corresponds to TRBD2 (5 bases). V lost 2 bases and J 1 base, leaving 18 bases between the germline ends. The length of the CDR3 is 17 residues. CDR1 is SGHTA, CDR2 FQGNSA, per germline. The chain's CDR3 is CASSLSFERAGSYEQYF. The DNA of the CDR3 is TGTGCCAGCAGCTTAAGTTTCGAAAGGGCGGGTTCCTACGAGCAGTACTTC.

The chain recombines TRBV7-9 with TRBJ2-7, with 7 bases matching TRBD1. Unmatched junction bases numbered 4, after V lost 6 bases and J lost 2 bases. In germline, CDR1 is SEHNR, CDR2 FQNEAQ (reference sequence). CDR3 length equals 13 residues. In DNA, the CDR3 is TGTGCCAGCAGAGGGACAGACCCCTACGAGCAGTACTTC. Translating gives CASRGTDPYEQYF.

This clone has just a few counts. The chain combines TRBV9 with TRBJ1-2, with TRBD1 identical over 7 bases. This CDR3 has 17 residues. V was pared by 5 bases and J by 3 bases, with 16 bases of the junction left unmatched. Germline V CDR1 and CDR2: SGDLS, YYNGEE. The CDR3 DNA sequence: TGTGCCAGCAGGGACGGAGGGGGCCCTCGTACCGACTATGGCTACACCTTC. It codes for CASRDGGGPRTDYGYTF.

The rearrangement links TRBV19 to TRBJ2-1; a possible D gene is TRBD2 (7 bases). V gave up 8 bases and J gave up 7 bases, with 21 bases separating them. Germline CDR1 is LNHDA and CDR2 is SQIVND (reference sequence). The length of the CDR3 is 15 residues. In DNA form, the CDR3 reads TGTGCCAGTTTAGAAAGGGGGGGGGCCCCTAATGAGCAGTTCTTC. It encodes CASLERGGAPNEQFF.

This rearrangement joins TRBV7-9 to TRBJ1-2; TRBD1 might be the D (6 bases). CDR1 and CDR2 from the germline V gene are SEHNR and FQNEAQ (reference sequence). The ends were cut back, 7 bases at V and 3 bases at J, with 18 bases in the middle. The CDR3 loop spans 15 amino acids. The CDR3 region has the DNA TGTGCCAGCACCTGGGGCCGGGGGGCGGACTATGGCTACACCTTC. This codes for CASTWGRGADYGYTF.